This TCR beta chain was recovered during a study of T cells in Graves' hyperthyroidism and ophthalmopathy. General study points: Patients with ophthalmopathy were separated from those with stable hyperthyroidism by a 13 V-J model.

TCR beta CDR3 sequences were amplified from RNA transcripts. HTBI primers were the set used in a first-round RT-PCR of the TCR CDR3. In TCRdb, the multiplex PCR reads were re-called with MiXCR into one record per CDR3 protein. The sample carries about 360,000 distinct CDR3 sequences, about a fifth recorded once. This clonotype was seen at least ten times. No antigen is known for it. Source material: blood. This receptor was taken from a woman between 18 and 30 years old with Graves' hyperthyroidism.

The CDR3 is CASSLLTTSAYEQYF. CDR3 sequence (DNA): TGTGCCAGCAGTTTGCTGACAACATCGGCCTACGAGCAGTACTTC. The chain couples TRBV28 to TRBJ2-7; D gene uncertain. Trimming left V 3 bases short and J 2 bases short, with 14 bases between. CDR3 size: 15 residues. In germline, CDR1 is MDHEN, CDR2 SYDVKM. Using reference TRBV28 and TRBJ2-7 for the parts outside the CDR3, the full variable domain is DVKVTQSSRYLVKRTGEKVFLECVQDMDHENMFWYRQDPGLGLRLIYFSYDVKMKEKGDIPEGYSVSREKKERFSLILESASTNQTSMYLCASSLLTTSAYEQYFGPGTRLTVT.